Sequencing of this T cell receptor (beta chain) was carried out in a study of vaccination effects on CD4 cells after COVID-19. Study-wide results and limits: Clones of infection and vaccine origin contracted markedly late after vaccination.

Using viral peptide pools, the ViraFEST assay grew out antigen-specific CD4+ T cells prior to sequencing. Isolation of CD4+ T cells took place after approximately ten days of culture. None of the vaccinated had previously contracted SARS-CoV-2, and their nucleocapsid antibodies tested negative. A few million PBMC were placed in each well, which was supplemented with approximately 9.7 IU/ml IL-2 and approximately 10 ug/ml peptides. The repertoire was sequenced with immunoSEQ multiplex PCR; TCRdb's copy has only in-frame clones and lacks some. The repertoire includes 55,000 to 75,000 clones, around 76% of them detected once, and approximately 3.7% sits in the top ten. This clone was picked up a small number of times. The antigen is undetermined. This CDR3 spans 15 amino acids. The V segment lost 3 bases and the J segment 3 bases; nucleotides outside the gene matches: 4. Germline V gives CDR1 SGHRS, CDR2 YFSETQ.

The sequence was obtained from a human donor who received a COVID-19 vaccine. Sequences were derived from CD4+ T cells from PBMCs cultured with HCoV-OC43 spike peptides, sampled before COVID-19 vaccination. The sample's subset: HCoV-OC43 spike overlapping peptide pool stimulation. The chain combines TRBV5-1 with TRBJ2-1, with 9 positions matching TRBD2. CDR3 sequence (DNA): TGCGCCAGCAGCTCCGGGACTAGCCTCTACAATGAGCAGTTCTTC. The encoded protein is CASSSGTSLYNEQFF.